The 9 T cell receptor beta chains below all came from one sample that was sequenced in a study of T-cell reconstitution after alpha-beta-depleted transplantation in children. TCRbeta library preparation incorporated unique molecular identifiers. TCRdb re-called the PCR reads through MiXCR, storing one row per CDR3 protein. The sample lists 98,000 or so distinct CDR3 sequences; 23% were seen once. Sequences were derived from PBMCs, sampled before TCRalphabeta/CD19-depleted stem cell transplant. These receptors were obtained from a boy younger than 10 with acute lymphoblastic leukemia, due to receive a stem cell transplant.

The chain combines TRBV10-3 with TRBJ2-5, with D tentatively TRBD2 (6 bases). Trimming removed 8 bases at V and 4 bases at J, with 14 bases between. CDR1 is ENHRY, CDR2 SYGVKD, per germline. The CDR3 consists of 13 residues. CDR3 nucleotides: TGTGCCATCTCGGAGGGTCAGGCAGAGACCCAGTACTTC. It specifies CAISEGQAETQYF.

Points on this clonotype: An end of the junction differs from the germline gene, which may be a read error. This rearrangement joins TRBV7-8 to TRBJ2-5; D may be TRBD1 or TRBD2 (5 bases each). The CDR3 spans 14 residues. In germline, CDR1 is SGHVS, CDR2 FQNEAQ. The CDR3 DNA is TGTGCCAGCAGCTCCCGAGGGGTGGCCGGGACCCTGTACTTC. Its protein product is CASSSRGVAGTLYF.

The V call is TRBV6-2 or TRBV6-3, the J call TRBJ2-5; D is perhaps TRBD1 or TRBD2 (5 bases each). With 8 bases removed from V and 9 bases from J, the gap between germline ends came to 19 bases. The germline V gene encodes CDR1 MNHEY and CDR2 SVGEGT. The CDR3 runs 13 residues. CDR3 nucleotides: TGTGCCAGCCTCTCCGGGACCCTCTCGGCCCAGTACTTC. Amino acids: CASLSGTLSAQYF.

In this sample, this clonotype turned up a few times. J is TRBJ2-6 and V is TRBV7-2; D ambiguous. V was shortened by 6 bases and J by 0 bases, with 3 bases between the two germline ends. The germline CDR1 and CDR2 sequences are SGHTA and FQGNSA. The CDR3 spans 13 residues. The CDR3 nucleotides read TGTGCCAGCAGAGTCTCTGGGGCCAACGTCCTGACTTTC. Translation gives CASRVSGANVLTF.

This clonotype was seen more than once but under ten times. The CDR3: CASSSTGWNLNTDTQYF. DNA for the CDR3: TGTGCCAGCAGCTCGACCGGCTGGAATTTGAATACAGATACGCAGTATTTT. V usage is TRBV7-2 and J usage is TRBJ2-3; D ambiguous. The CDR3 is 17 residues long. The germline V and J ends were trimmed by 4 bases and 3 bases, with 20 bases remaining between them. The V gene's germline CDR1 is SGHTA and CDR2 FQGNSA.

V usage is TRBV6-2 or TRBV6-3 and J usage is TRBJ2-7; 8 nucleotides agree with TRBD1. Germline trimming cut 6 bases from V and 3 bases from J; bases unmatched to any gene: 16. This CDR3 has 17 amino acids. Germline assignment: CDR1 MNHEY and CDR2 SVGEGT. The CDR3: CASRPIGTGEMIYEQYF. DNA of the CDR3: TGTGCCAGCAGGCCCATCGGGACAGGCGAAATGATCTACGAGCAGTACTTC.

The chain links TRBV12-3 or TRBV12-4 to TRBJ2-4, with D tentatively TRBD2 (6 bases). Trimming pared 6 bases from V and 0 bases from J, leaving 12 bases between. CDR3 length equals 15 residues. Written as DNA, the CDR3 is TGTGCCAGCAGCGCCGGGGGACTAGCCAAAAACATTCAGTACTTC. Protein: CASSAGGLAKNIQYF.

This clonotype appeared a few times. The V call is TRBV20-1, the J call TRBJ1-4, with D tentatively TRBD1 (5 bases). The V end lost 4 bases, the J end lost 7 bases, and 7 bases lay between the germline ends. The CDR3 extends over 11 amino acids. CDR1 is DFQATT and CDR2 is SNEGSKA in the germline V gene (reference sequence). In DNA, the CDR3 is TGCAGTGCTAACAGGCCTGAAAAACTGTTTTTT. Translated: CSANRPEKLFF.

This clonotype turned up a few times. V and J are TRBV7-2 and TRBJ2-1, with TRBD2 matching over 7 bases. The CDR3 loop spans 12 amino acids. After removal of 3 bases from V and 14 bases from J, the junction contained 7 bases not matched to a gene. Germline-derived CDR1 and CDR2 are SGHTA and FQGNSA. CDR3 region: CASSFPGREKFF. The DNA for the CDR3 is TGTGCCAGCAGCTTCCCAGGGAGGGAGAAGTTCTTC.